What follows are 28 T cell receptor beta chains derived from one specimen sequenced in a study of CD8+ T cells in alopecia areata. Isolated RNA was reverse transcribed into cDNA used as the sequencing template. The protocol was immunoSEQ multiplex PCR, while the TCRdb copy is restricted to in-frame clones and leaves out a portion. The sample shows some 100,000 clones, roughly 69% of them seen only once. The sample taken for sequencing was CD4+ T cells sorted from blood. All receptors derive from a human donor in good health.

J is TRBJ2-7 and V is TRBV30, with 9 bases lining up with TRBD1. The V and J ends lost 2 bases and 3 bases, in that order; junction bases with no gene match: 2. The germline CDR1 and CDR2 sequences are GTSNPN and SVGIG (reference sequence). The CDR3 covers 13 residues. The CDR3 loop is CAWSLTGGYEQYF. The CDR3 DNA reads TGTGCCTGGAGTCTGACAGGGGGCTACGAGCAGTACTTC.

This chain joins TRBV7-9 and TRBJ2-1; D possibly corresponds to TRBD1 (5 bases). CDR3 length: 17 residues. The germline V and J ends were trimmed by 1 base and 6 bases, with 19 bases remaining between them. Germline V gene lookup returns CDR1 SEHNR and CDR2 FQNEAQ (reference sequence). The CDR3 sequence: CASSLGVSQGRSNEQFF. Written as DNA, the CDR3 is TGTGCCAGCAGCTTAGGAGTGAGCCAGGGTCGGTCCAATGAGCAGTTCTTC.

The chain recombines TRBV29-1 with TRBJ2-2; D not certain. In germline, CDR1 is SQVTM, CDR2 ANQGSEA. This CDR3 region has 14 residues. Trimming removed 4 bases from V and 4 bases from J, with 13 bases in between. The CDR3 loop is CSVGIELSTGELFF. CDR3 DNA sequence: TGCAGCGTTGGAATTGAGCTGAGCACCGGGGAGCTGTTTTTT.

This chain uses TRBV25-1 with TRBJ1-1, with D uncertain. Germline CDR1 reads MGHDK; CDR2 reads SYGVNS. This CDR3 comprises 16 residues. V lost 6 bases, J lost 0 bases, and 17 bases lay in between. The chain's CDR3 is CASSQAGFRMNTEAFF. In DNA, the CDR3 is TGTGCCAGCAGCCAAGCCGGGTTTAGGATGAACACTGAAGCTTTCTTT. The variable domain in full, completed from reference TRBV25-1 and TRBJ1-1, reads EADIYQTPRYLVIGTGKKITLECSQTMGHDKMYWYQQDPGMELHLIHYSYGVNSTEKGDLSSESTVSRIRTEHFPLTLESARPSHTSQYLCASSQAGFRMNTEAFFGQGTRLTVV.

This chain uses TRBV15 with TRBJ1-1; D remains unclear. Germline CDR1 LNHNV, CDR2 YYDKDF (reference sequence). CDR3 size: 14 residues. Trimming shortened V by 8 bases and J by 1 base, and 14 bases separated the two germline ends. CDR3 residues: CATRVVGGNTEAFF. CDR3 in DNA: TGTGCCACCCGGGTGGTCGGCGGGAACACTGAAGCTTTCTTT.

This clone has just a few counts. The junction and the germline gene differ at one end; a read error may be behind it. The chain recombines TRBV29-1 with TRBJ1-2, with D unclear. Germline loops: CDR1 SQVTM, CDR2 ANQGSEA. The CDR3 sequence is 8 residues long. The CDR3 here is CSAPELPF. CDR3 sequence (DNA): TGCAGCGCCCCGGAGCTCCCCTTC.

The rearrangement links TRBV11-2 to TRBJ2-5, with 7 bases lining up with TRBD2. The germline V gene encodes CDR1 SGHAT and CDR2 FQNNGV. The ends lost 5 bases at V and 6 bases at J; junction bases unmatched: 9. This CDR3 is 14 amino acids long. The DNA of the CDR3 is TGTGCCAGCAGCCCCGGGGGGTCGGAAAAGACCCAGTACTTC. It specifies CASSPGGSEKTQYF.

The chain joins TRBV4-2 to TRBJ2-7, with TRBD1 as a possible D gene (6 bases). Trimming removed 1 base at V and 4 bases at J, with 11 bases between. The CDR3 spans 14 residues. Germline loops: CDR1 LGHNA, CDR2 YNFKEQ. CDR3: CASSQVDRYYEQYF. As DNA, the CDR3 is TGTGCCAGCAGCCAAGTCGACAGGTATTACGAGCAGTACTTC.

The chain links TRBV7-9 to TRBJ1-1, with D perhaps TRBD1 (5 bases). This CDR3 has 12 residues. Trimming shortened V by 4 bases and J by 7 bases, and 10 bases separated the two germline ends. Per the germline V gene, CDR1 is SEHNR and CDR2 is FQNEAQ (reference sequence). The CDR3 sequence: CASSSQGVEAFF. In DNA form, the CDR3 reads TGTGCCAGCAGCTCCCAGGGAGTTGAAGCTTTCTTT.

The V call is TRBV29-1, the J call TRBJ1-2, with 7 bases identical to TRBD1. J lost 3 bases, V lost 3 bases, and 4 bases had no gene match. CDR3 length: 13 amino acids. Per the germline V gene, CDR1 is SQVTM and CDR2 is ANQGSEA. Written as DNA, the CDR3 is TGCAGCGTTGATTCAGGACAGGACTATGGCTACACCTTC. This encodes CSVDSGQDYGYTF.

The chain carries TRBV7-2 and TRBJ2-2, with D possibly being TRBD2 (6 bases). CDR1 and CDR2 (germline): SGHTA, FQGNSA. With 1 base removed from V and 5 bases from J, the gap between germline ends came to 8 bases. This CDR3 comprises 14 residues. The CDR3 DNA sequence: TGTGCCAGCAGCTTAGAACGGGGGACCGGGGAGCTGTTTTTT. Translating gives CASSLERGTGELFF.

Regarding this clone: A much larger clone is a single base away; this may be a read error. The gene calls are TRBV4-2 and TRBJ2-1; the D gene is possibly TRBD1 (5 bases). CDR1 and CDR2 from the germline V gene are LGHNA and YNFKEQ. The CDR3 runs to 18 residues. V shed 1 base and J shed 0 bases, with 16 bases lying between them. CDR3 DNA sequence: TGTGCCAGCAGCCAAGTGGACATGGGCCTCTACTCCTACAATGAGCAGTTCTTC. This encodes CASSQVDMGLYSYNEQFF.

This CDR3 reads CASSNRDVDEQYF. The CDR3 DNA follows: TGTGCCAGTAGTAACCGGGACGTGGACGAGCAGTACTTC. The gene calls are TRBV19 and TRBJ2-7; D tentatively reads TRBD1 or TRBD2 (5 bases each). From germline, CDR1 is LNHDA and CDR2 SQIVND (reference sequence). Trimming stripped 4 bases from V and 5 bases from J, with 12 bases between. The CDR3 consists of 13 residues.

The chain links TRBV6-6 to TRBJ1-5; 8 bases agree with TRBD1. Germline CDR1 and CDR2: MNHNY and SVGAGI (reference sequence). The V and J ends lost 5 bases and 8 bases, in that order; junction bases with no gene match: 8. This CDR3 is 14 amino acids long. CDR3 nucleotide sequence: TGTGCCAGCAGTCGACAGGGGATGGAAGAGCCCCAGCATTTT. Translating gives CASSRQGMEEPQHF.

The chain uses TRBV5-1 and TRBJ2-4, with D unclear. CDR3 size: 12 residues. Trimming stripped 2 bases from V and 8 bases from J, with 8 bases between. Germline V lookup: CDR1 SGHRS, CDR2 YFSETQ. The CDR3 nucleotides are TGCGCCAGCAGCTTTGAAGAGGACATTCAGTACTTC. This sequence encodes CASSFEEDIQYF.

V gene TRBV10-3 combines with J gene TRBJ2-5, with D perhaps being TRBD1 or TRBD2 (7 bases each). The V gene lost 9 bases and the J gene lost 1 base, with 12 bases spanning the gap. The CDR3 is 13 residues long. Germline values: CDR1 ENHRY, CDR2 SYGVKD. CDR3: CAIAGQPQETQYF. DNA for the CDR3: TGTGCCATAGCGGGACAGCCCCAAGAGACCCAGTACTTC.

The genes are TRBV30 and TRBJ2-2; D is ambiguous. The germline V gene encodes CDR1 GTSNPN and CDR2 SVGIG (reference sequence). V lost 1 base to trimming and J lost 2 bases, with 17 bases between them. The CDR3 sequence is 17 residues long. The DNA of the CDR3 is TGTGCCTGGAGTGCTCCAGGTATGCTGCGAAACACCGGGGAGCTGTTTTTT. Amino acids: CAWSAPGMLRNTGELFF. The full variable domain, completed using reference TRBV30 and TRBJ2-2, is SQTIHQWPATLVQPVGSPLSLECTVEGTSNPNLYWYRQAAGRGLQLLFYSVGIGQISSEVPQNLSASRPQDRQFILSSKKLLLSDSGFYLCAWSAPGMLRNTGELFFGEGSRLTVL.

This clone was found a few times. The genes are TRBV10-3 and TRBJ1-6, with TRBD1 as a possible D gene (5 bases). Trimming cost V 7 bases and J 5 bases, with 12 bases left between them. CDR3 length equals 14 residues. The germline V gene encodes CDR1 ENHRY and CDR2 SYGVKD. The CDR3 region has the DNA TGTGCCATCAACGCAGGGCGGGATAATTCACCCCTCCACTTT. This encodes CAINAGRDNSPLHF.

This clone has more than one count but fewer than ten. The rearrangement uses TRBV30 and TRBJ2-3; D not certain. The germline CDR1 and CDR2 sequences are GTSNPN and SVGIG (reference sequence). The V end was cut by 1 base, the J end by 2 bases, with 4 bases between. The CDR3 has 12 amino acids. The CDR3 coding sequence is TGTGCCTGGAGTGACTTCACAGATACGCAGTATTTT. It yields the protein CAWSDFTDTQYF.

The J gene is TRBJ2-1, the V gene TRBV2; D gene uncertain. The CDR3 runs to 13 residues. The V and J ends lost 5 bases and 3 bases respectively, with 8 bases between them. Germline CDR1 is SNHLY and CDR2 is FYNNEI. In DNA form, the CDR3 reads TGTGCCAGCAGTCTAAACGGCTACAATGAGCAGTTCTTC. Residues: CASSLNGYNEQFF.

The V call is TRBV5-6, the J call TRBJ2-2; 13 nucleotides match TRBD2. This CDR3 region has 16 residues. Germline assignment: CDR1 SGHDT and CDR2 YYEEEE. The V gene end was trimmed by 4 bases and the J gene end by 6 bases; junction bases not matched to a gene: 6. The DNA for the CDR3 is TGTGCCAGCAGCAAAGGGACTAGCGGGGTCCCCGGGGAGCTGTTTTTT. Its translation: CASSKGTSGVPGELFF.

This clone turned up a few times. The chain carries TRBV4-1 and TRBJ1-1, with unresolved D. Germline V gene data show CDR1 as MGHRA and CDR2 as YSYEKL. The CDR3 covers 13 residues. The V and J ends lost 1 base and 7 bases respectively, with 10 bases between them. In DNA form, the CDR3 reads TGCGCCAGCAGCCAAGGAAACGTTAATGAAGCTTTCTTT. It yields the protein CASSQGNVNEAFF.

The J gene is TRBJ2-4, the V gene TRBV5-1; no reliable D call. The CDR3 contains 17 residues. V dropped 1 base and J dropped 1 base, with 15 bases sitting between them. Germline V CDR1 and CDR2: SGHRS, YFSETQ. CDR3 sequence: CASSLNGDGRAKNIQYF. DNA of the CDR3: TGCGCCAGCAGCTTGAATGGCGACGGCCGGGCCAAAAACATTCAGTACTTC.

The chain combines TRBV29-1 with TRBJ2-5; 11 bases agree with TRBD1. The junction had 8 bases not matched to a gene; V was cut back by 7 bases and J by 4 bases. The CDR3 contains 14 residues. Germline V lookup: CDR1 SQVTM, CDR2 ANQGSEA. The CDR3 loop is CSAVRDRGGETQYF. The CDR3, as DNA: TGCAGCGCTGTCCGGGACAGGGGGGGAGAGACCCAGTACTTC.

This clone has just a few counts. The chain links TRBV2 to TRBJ1-2; D uncertain. Looked up from germline, CDR1 is SNHLY and CDR2 is FYNNEI. Trimming took 5 bases from V and 1 from J, leaving 20 bases between them. The CDR3 runs 17 residues. CDR3 coding DNA: TGTGCCAGCAGTCCAGCTCAGTGGGTAGAATTTAACTATGGCTACACCTTC. Protein: CASSPAQWVEFNYGYTF. Full variable domain (outside the CDR3, taken from reference TRBV2 and TRBJ1-2): EPEVTQTPSHQVTQMGQEVILRCVPISNHLYFYWYRQILGQKVEFLVSFYNNEISEKSEIFDDQFSVERPDGSNFTLKIRSTKLEDSAMYFCASSPAQWVEFNYGYTFGSGTRLTVV.

J is TRBJ1-2 and V is TRBV29-1; no clear D. V lost 3 bases to trimming and J lost 4 bases, with 9 bases between them. This CDR3 has 12 amino acids. The germline CDR1 and CDR2 sequences are SQVTM and ANQGSEA. CDR3 region: CSVDPKPYGYTF. CDR3 DNA sequence: TGCAGCGTTGATCCAAAACCCTATGGCTACACCTTC.

The CDR3 sequence is CASSGTGSVTGELFF. DNA for the CDR3: TGTGCCAGCAGCGGGACAGGGAGTGTCACCGGGGAGCTGTTTTTT. The chain employs TRBV2 and TRBJ2-2, with 9 positions matching TRBD1. Looked up from germline, CDR1 is SNHLY and CDR2 is FYNNEI. The CDR3 length is 15 residues. V shed 6 bases and J 4 bases; nucleotides not matched to a gene: 6. Together with reference TRBV2 and TRBJ2-2, the CDR3 gives the full variable domain: EPEVTQTPSHQVTQMGQEVILRCVPISNHLYFYWYRQILGQKVEFLVSFYNNEISEKSEIFDDQFSVERPDGSNFTLKIRSTKLEDSAMYFCASSGTGSVTGELFFGEGSRLTVL.

The chain combines TRBV27 with TRBJ1-6; 10 bases map to TRBD1. Germline CDR1 reads MNHEY; CDR2 reads SMNVEV (reference sequence). The J segment lost 10 bases and the V segment lost 6 bases, leaving 12 bases of the junction unmatched. This CDR3 comprises 16 residues. The CDR3 region has the DNA TGTGCCAGCAGACCCGGGACAGGGGTTGGCAGGTCACCCCTCCACTTT. Protein product: CASRPGTGVGRSPLHF.